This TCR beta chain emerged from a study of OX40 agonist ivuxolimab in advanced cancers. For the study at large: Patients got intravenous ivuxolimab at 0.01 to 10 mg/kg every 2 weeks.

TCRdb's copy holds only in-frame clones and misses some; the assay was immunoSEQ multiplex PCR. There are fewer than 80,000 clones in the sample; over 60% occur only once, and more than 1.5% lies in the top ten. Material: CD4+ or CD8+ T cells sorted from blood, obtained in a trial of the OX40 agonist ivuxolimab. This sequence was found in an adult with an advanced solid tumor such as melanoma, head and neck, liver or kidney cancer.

The CDR3 coding sequence is TGCGCCAGCAGCGGTGATAGCAATCAGCCCCAGCATTTT. Encoded protein: CASSGDSNQPQHF. V and J are TRBV4-1 and TRBJ1-5; the D is unclear. Trimming pared 5 bases from V and 0 bases from J, leaving 5 bases between. CDR1 is MGHRA, CDR2 YSYEKL, per germline. The CDR3 runs 13 residues.